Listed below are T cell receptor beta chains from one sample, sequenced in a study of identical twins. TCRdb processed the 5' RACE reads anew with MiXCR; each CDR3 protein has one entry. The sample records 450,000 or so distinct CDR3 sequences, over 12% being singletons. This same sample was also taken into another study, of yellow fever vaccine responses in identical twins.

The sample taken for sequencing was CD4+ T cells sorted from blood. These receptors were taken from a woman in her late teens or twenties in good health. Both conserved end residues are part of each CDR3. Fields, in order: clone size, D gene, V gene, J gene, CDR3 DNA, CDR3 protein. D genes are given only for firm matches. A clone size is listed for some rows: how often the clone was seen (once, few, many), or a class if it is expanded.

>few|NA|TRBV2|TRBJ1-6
TGTGCCAGCAGAGAGGACAGTCCTAATTCACCCCTCCACTTT
CASREDSPNSPLHF
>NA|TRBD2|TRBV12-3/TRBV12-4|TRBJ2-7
TGTGCCAGCAGTTTAGGACTAGCGGGAGGTGGCGAGCAGTACTTC
CASSLGLAGGGEQYF
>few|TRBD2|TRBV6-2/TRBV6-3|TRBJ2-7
TGTGCCAGCAGCGAGACTAGCGGTTTGTACGAGCAGTACTTC
CASSETSGLYEQYF
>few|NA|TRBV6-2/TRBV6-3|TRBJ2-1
TGTGCCGGCAATTCTCCCAATTACAATGAGCAGTTCTTC
CAGNSPNYNEQFF
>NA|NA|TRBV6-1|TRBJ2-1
TGTGCCAGCAGCGAACTGGGGCCCTTCTCCTACAATGAGCAGTTCTTC
CASSELGPFSYNEQFF
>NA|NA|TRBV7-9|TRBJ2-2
TGTGCCAGCAGCTTAGGACCCGCAAACACCGGGGAGCTGTTTTTT
CASSLGPANTGELFF
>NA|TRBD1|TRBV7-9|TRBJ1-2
TGTGCCAGCAGCTCCGGGACAGGTGGACCTCTGGGGAATGGCTACACCTTC
CASSSGTGGPLGNGYTF
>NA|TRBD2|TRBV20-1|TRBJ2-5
TGCAGTGCTAGAGATGGGACTAGCCACCAAGAGACCCAGTACTTC
CSARDGTSHQETQYF
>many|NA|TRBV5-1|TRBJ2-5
TGCGCCAGCAGCTCCACAGGGAAAGAGACCCAGTACTTC
CASSSTGKETQYF
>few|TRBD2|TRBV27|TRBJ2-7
TGTGCCAGCAGTCCCGCAGCTCAGGCGGGAGACTACGAGCAGTACTTC
CASSPAAQAGDYEQYF
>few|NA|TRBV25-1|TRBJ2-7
TGTGCCAGCAGTGAGGCGAGGTTCGGGACGGGGGAGCAGTACTTC
CASSEARFGTGEQYF
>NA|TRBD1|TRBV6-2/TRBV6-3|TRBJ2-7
TGTGCCAGCAGTTACGACAGGGGCTCCTACGAGCAGTACTTC
CASSYDRGSYEQYF
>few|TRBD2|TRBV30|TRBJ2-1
TGTGCCTGGAGTGTACCCCTAGCGGGAGGGCCCTGGGATGAGCAGTTCTTC
CAWSVPLAGGPWDEQFF
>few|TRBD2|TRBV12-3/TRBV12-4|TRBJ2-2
TGTGCCAGCAGTCTGTCTAGCGGGGGGCGCACCGGGGAGCTGTTTTTT
CASSLSSGGRTGELFF
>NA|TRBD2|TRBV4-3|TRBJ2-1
TGCGCCAGCAGCCGGAGCCCCGGGACTAGAAGTTACAATGAGCAGTTCTTC
CASSRSPGTRSYNEQFF
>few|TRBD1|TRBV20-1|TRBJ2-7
TGCAGTGCCTCAGACAAGGGACAGGGCAATCTCTACGAGCAGTACTTC
CSASDKGQGNLYEQYF
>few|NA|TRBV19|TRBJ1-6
TGTGCCAGTAGTATAGTGGGCAGTCGAAATTCACCCCTCCACTTT
CASSIVGSRNSPLHF
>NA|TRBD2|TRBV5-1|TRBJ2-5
TGCGCCAGCAGCGGTGGACTAGCGGGGGGCCGACCCCAAGAGACCCAGTACTTC
CASSGGLAGGRPQETQYF
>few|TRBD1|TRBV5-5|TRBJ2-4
TGTGCCAGCAGCTTGTTACAGGGGGTACAGTACTTC
CASSLLQGVQYF
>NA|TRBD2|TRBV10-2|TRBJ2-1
TGCGCCAGCAGCCCCCAGCGGTGGGGACTAGCGGAGGGTGAGCAGTTCTTC
CASSPQRWGLAEGEQFF
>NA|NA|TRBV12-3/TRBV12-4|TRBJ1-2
TGTGCCAGCAGTTCCCAAATCTATGGCTACACCTTC
CASSSQIYGYTF
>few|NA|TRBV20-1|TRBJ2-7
TGCAGTGCCATCCGGACTGGAACCTACGAGCAGTACTTC
CSAIRTGTYEQYF
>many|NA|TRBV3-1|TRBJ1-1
TGTGCCAGCAGCCAAGATTTCAGCTCCTCTGAAGCTTTCTTT
CASSQDFSSSEAFF
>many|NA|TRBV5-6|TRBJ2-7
TGTGCCAGCAGCCGGGTCCTGGACGAGCAGTACTTC
CASSRVLDEQYF
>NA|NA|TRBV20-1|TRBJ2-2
TGCAGTGCTAGGGACGGACAAAACACCGGGGAGCTGTTTTTT
CSARDGQNTGELFF
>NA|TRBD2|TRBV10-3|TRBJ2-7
TGTGCCATCATGGGACTAGCGGGAGACGAGCAGTACTTC
CAIMGLAGDEQYF
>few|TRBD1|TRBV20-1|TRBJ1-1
TGCAGTGCTAGCGAGGGGGCGCAAGCTTTCTTT
CSASEGAQAFF
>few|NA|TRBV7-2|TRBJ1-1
TGTGCCAGCAGCTTAGTGGCCCAACTCCTCCCCACTGAAGCTTTCTTT
CASSLVAQLLPTEAFF
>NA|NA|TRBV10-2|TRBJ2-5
TGCGCCAGCAGTGCCCCTGGTCGAGAGACCCAGTACTTC
CASSAPGRETQYF
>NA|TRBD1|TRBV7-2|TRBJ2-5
TGTGCCAGCAGCCCCAGACAGGGGGCGGTGACCCAGTACTTC
CASSPRQGAVTQYF
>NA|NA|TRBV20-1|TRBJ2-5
TGCAGTGCTAGGAAAGTAGTCCAAGAGACCCAGTACTTC
CSARKVVQETQYF
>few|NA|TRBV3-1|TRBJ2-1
TGTGCCAGCAGCCCCCCCCCGATAGGGACTTCACCGGGCAATGAGCAGTTCTTC
CASSPPPIGTSPGNEQFF
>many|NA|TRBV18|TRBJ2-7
TGTGCCAGCTCACGCCGGAGTGACTACGAGCAGTACTTC
CASSRRSDYEQYF
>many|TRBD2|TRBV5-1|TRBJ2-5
TGCGCCAGCAGCTTGGGCGGAAGCACGGGGGGCCAAGAGACCCAGTACTTC
CASSLGGSTGGQETQYF
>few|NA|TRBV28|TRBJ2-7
TGTGCCAGCCGCAGGGGTTCCCAGGAGTACTTC
CASRRGSQEYF
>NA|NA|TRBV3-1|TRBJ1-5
TGTGCCAGCAGCCAAGGGGCAGCACGAGACCAGCCCCAGCATTTT
CASSQGAARDQPQHF
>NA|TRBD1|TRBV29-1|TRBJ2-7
TGCAGCGTTTTTCACAGGGGAAAACATGCCGAGCAGTACTTC
CSVFHRGKHAEQYF
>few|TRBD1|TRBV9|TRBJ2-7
TGTGCCAGCAGCGTAGCGACAGGGGCTCAATACGCCCAGTACTTC
CASSVATGAQYAQYF
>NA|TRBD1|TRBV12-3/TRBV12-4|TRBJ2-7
TGTGCCAGCAGTTTAAGGTCGGACAGGGGCTACGAGCAGTACTTC
CASSLRSDRGYEQYF
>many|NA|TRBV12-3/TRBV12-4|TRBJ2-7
TGTGCCAGCAGCCAACCTTTGGGCAGGCTTAACTCCTACGAGCAGTACTTC
CASSQPLGRLNSYEQYF
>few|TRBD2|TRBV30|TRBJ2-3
TGTGCCTGGAGTGCCGGACTAGGAAGTGGAGATACGCAGTATTTT
CAWSAGLGSGDTQYF